What follows are 8 T cell receptor beta chains derived from one specimen sequenced in a study of cytomegalovirus exposure and HLA in healthy donors. Primers included in the PCR were 60 Vbeta and 13 Jbeta primers. The assay was immunoSEQ multiplex PCR, and TCRdb's table has in-frame clones only and misses some. The table lists more than 150,000 clones, more than 60% of them singletons, with about 8% in the top ten. The source material was PBMCs. The receptors derive from a woman aged 40 to 55 in good health and CMV-seropositive.

The chain has TRBV4-3 and TRBJ2-4; 12 nucleotides line up with TRBD2. The CDR3 consists of 16 residues. Germline V gene sequence: CDR1 LGHNA, CDR2 YSLEER. V shed 0 bases, J shed 7 bases, and the junction held 4 bases outside the gene matches. The CDR3 loop is CASSQDILAGGNIQYF. In DNA form, the CDR3 reads TGCGCCAGCAGCCAAGATATCCTAGCGGGAGGGAACATTCAGTACTTC.

The chain uses TRBV18 and TRBJ1-5; 8 bases line up with TRBD1. This CDR3 comprises 17 residues. V gave up 5 bases and J gave up 0 bases; unmatched junction bases: 9. Germline V gene sequence: CDR1 KGHSH, CDR2 LQKENI. The CDR3 DNA sequence: TGTGCCAGCTCAACGGGACAGGACACGAATAGCAATCAGCCCCAGCATTTT. This gives the protein CASSTGQDTNSNQPQHF.

This clone appeared a single time. The chain has TRBV10-3 and TRBJ2-7, with TRBD1 identical over 10 bases. Trimming at V came to 10 bases and at J to 4 bases, leaving 7 bases not matched to a gene. The CDR3 covers 13 residues. CDR1 is ENHRY, CDR2 SYGVKD, per germline. The chain's CDR3 is CATDRGRGYEQYF. For the CDR3, the DNA is TGTGCCACCGACAGGGGGCGCGGGTACGAGCAGTACTTC.

As for this clone: The junction departs from germline at one end; a sequencing error may be responsible. Other DNA sequences in the same sample also yield this CDR3. The V and J genes are TRBV4-1 and TRBJ2-1; no definite D call. CDR1 and CDR2 (germline): MGHRA, YSYEKL. The CDR3 extends over 13 amino acids. The CDR3 spells CASSQNTYNEQFF. The CDR3 nucleotides are TGCGCTAGCAGCCAAAACACCTACAATGAGCAGTTCTTC.

V is TRBV5-1 and J is TRBJ2-7, with 9 bases that match TRBD1. There are 16 residues in the CDR3. The germline CDR1 and CDR2 sequences are SGHRS and YFSETQ. With 0 bases clipped from V and 5 bases from J, the junction kept 9 bases outside the gene matches. The CDR3 DNA is TGCGCCAGCAGCTTGGCAACCGGGACAGGGCTTAACGAGCAGTACTTC. Encoded protein: CASSLATGTGLNEQYF.

The V and J genes are TRBV7-2 and TRBJ2-7, with D perhaps matching TRBD2 (5 bases). Trimming shortened V by 3 bases and J by 5 bases, and 14 bases separated the two germline ends. CDR3 length equals 14 residues. CDR1 is SGHTA and CDR2 is FQGNSA in the germline V gene. The CDR3 here is CASSFYGDDDEQYF. The CDR3 nucleotides read TGTGCCAGCAGCTTTTACGGGGATGATGACGAGCAGTACTTC.

This chain joins TRBV7-3 and TRBJ2-1; no clear D gene. Per germline, CDR1 SGHTA and CDR2 FQGTGA. The CDR3 extends over 15 amino acids. The V and J ends lost 1 base and 0 bases respectively, with 7 bases between them. In nucleotides, the CDR3 is TGTGCCAGCAGCTTAATTCCCGGCTCCTACAATGAGCAGTTCTTC. This sequence encodes CASSLIPGSYNEQFF.

The rearrangement uses TRBV5-1 and TRBJ1-1; D gene uncertain. Germline values: CDR1 SGHRS, CDR2 YFSETQ. The CDR3 spans 14 residues. V was pared by 4 bases and J by 4 bases, with 14 bases between. The CDR3 spells CASSPIRSFTEAFF. The CDR3, as DNA: TGCGCCAGCAGCCCGATTCGGTCGTTCACTGAAGCTTTCTTT. The complete variable domain, with remaining parts taken from reference TRBV5-1 and TRBJ1-1, reads KAGVTQTPRYLIKTRGQQVTLSCSPISGHRSVSWYQQTPGQGLQFLFEYFSETQRNKGNFPGRFSGRQFSNSRSEMNVSTLELGDSALYLCASSPIRSFTEAFFGQGTRLTVV.